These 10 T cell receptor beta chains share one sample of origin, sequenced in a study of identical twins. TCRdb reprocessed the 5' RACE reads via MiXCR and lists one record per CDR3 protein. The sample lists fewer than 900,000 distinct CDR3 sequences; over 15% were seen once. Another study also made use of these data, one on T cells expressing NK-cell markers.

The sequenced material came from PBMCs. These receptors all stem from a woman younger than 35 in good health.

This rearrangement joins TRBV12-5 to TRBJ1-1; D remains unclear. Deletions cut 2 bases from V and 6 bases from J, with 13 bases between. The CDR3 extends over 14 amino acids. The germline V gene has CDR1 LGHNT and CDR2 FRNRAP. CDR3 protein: CASGLLGPDAEAFF. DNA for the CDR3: TGTGCTAGTGGTTTGCTCGGGCCCGACGCTGAAGCTTTCTTT. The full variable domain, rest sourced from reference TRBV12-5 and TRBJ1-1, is DARVTQTPRHKVTEMGQEVTMRCQPILGHNTVFWYRQTMMQGLELLAYFRNRAPLDDSGMPKDRFSAEMPDATLATLKIQPSEPRDSAVYFCASGLLGPDAEAFFGQGTRLTVV.

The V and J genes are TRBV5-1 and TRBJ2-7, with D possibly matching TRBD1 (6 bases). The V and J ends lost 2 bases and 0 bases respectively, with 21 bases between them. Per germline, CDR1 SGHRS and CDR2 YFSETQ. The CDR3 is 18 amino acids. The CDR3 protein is CASSLIPLGTDSSYEQYF. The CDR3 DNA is TGCGCCAGCAGCTTAATACCGCTGGGGACGGACAGCTCCTACGAGCAGTACTTC. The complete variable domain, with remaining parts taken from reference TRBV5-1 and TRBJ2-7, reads KAGVTQTPRYLIKTRGQQVTLSCSPISGHRSVSWYQQTPGQGLQFLFEYFSETQRNKGNFPGRFSGRQFSNSRSEMNVSTLELGDSALYLCASSLIPLGTDSSYEQYFGPGTRLTVT.

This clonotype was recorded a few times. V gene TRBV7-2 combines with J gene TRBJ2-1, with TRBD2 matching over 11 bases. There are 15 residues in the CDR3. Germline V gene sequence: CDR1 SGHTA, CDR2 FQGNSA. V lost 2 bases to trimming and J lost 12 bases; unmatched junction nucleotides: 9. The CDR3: CASSLTLAGGGTQFF. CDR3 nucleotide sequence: TGTGCCAGCAGCTTAACCCTAGCGGGGGGCGGGACGCAGTTCTTC.

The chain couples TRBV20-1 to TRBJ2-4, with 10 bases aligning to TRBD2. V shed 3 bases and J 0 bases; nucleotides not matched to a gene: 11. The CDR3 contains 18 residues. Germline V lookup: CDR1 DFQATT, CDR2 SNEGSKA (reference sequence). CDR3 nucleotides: TGCAGTGCTAGTGGCCTAGCGGGAGCAACGCTAGCCAAAAACATTCAGTACTTC. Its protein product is CSASGLAGATLAKNIQYF.

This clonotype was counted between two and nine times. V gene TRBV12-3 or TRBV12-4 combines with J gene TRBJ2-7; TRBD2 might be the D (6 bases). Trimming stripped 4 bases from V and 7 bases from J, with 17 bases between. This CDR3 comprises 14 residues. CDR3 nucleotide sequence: TGTGCCAGCAGTTACAGGCGGGACGCGGGGGAGCAGTACTTC. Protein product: CASSYRRDAGEQYF.

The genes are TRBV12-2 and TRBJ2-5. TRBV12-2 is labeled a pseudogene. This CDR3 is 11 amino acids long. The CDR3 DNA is TGTGCAAGTCGCCTTAAAGAGACCCAGTACTTC. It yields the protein CASRLKETQYF.

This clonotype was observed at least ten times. The CDR3 coding sequence is TGTGCCAGCAGCCAAGGCGACGGGAACACCGGGGAGCTGTTTTTT. This sequence encodes CASSQGDGNTGELFF. V is TRBV4-2 and J is TRBJ2-2, with no clear D. Trimming took off 1 base at V and 1 base at J, with 7 bases between the two ends. The germline gives CDR1 LGHNA, CDR2 YNFKEQ. CDR3 length equals 15 residues.

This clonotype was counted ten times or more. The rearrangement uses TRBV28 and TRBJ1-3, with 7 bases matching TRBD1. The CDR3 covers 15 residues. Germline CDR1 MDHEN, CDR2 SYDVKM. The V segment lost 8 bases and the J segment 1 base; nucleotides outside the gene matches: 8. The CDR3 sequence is CASGIIQGSGNTIYF. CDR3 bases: TGTGCCAGCGGAATTATACAGGGGTCTGGAAACACCATATATTTT.

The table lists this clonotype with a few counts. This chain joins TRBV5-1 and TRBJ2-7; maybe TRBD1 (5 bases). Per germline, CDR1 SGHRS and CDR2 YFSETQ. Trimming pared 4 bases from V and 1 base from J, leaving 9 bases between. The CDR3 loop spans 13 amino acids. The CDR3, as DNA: TGCGCCAGCAGCATGCGACAGTCCTACGAGCAGTACTTC. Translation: CASSMRQSYEQYF.

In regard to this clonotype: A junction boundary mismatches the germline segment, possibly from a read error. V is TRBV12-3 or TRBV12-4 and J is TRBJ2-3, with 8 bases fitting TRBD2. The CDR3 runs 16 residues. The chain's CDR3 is CASSRPSGSSTYTQYF. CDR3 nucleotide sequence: TGTGCCAGCAGTCGTCCTAGCGGGTCAAGCACATATACGCAGTATTTT.